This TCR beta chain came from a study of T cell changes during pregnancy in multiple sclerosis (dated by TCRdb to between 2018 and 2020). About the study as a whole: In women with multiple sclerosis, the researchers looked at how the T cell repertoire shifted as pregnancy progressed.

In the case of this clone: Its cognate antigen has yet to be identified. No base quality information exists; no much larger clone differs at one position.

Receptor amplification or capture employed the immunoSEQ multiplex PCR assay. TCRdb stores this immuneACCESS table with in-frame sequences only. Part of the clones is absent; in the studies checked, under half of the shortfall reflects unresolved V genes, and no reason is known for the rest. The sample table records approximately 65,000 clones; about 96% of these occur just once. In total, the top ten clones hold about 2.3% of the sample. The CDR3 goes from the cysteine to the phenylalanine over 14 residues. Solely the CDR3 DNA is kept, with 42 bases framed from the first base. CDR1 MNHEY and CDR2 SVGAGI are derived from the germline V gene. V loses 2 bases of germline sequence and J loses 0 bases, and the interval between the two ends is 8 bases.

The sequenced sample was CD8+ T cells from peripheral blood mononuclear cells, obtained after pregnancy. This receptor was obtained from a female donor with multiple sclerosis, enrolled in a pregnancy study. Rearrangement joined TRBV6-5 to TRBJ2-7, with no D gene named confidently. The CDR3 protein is CASSYDFSSYEQYF. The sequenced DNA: TGTGCCAGCAGTTACGACTTCAGCTCCTACGAGCAGTACTTC.